One and the same sample provided the 30 T cell receptor beta chains below, sequenced in a study of blood T cell repertoires in COVID-19. Measured with immunoSEQ multiplex PCR; TCRdb has only the in-frame clones, and not every one. The sample includes about 150,000 clones, about 83% of them seen just once. The sequenced sample consisted of peripheral blood. These receptors all stem from a woman older than 75 with acute or convalescent COVID-19.

V usage is TRBV5-1 and J usage is TRBJ1-4; no reliable D call. Trimming removed 2 bases at V and 0 bases at J, with 2 bases between. Germline V gives CDR1 SGHRS, CDR2 YFSETQ. This CDR3 is 13 amino acids long. CDR3 protein: CASSFATNEKLFF. CDR3 DNA: TGCGCCAGCAGCTTCGCAACTAATGAAAAACTGTTTTTT. The full variable domain, with the rest looked up from reference TRBV5-1 and TRBJ1-4, is KAGVTQTPRYLIKTRGQQVTLSCSPISGHRSVSWYQQTPGQGLQFLFEYFSETQRNKGNFPGRFSGRQFSNSRSEMNVSTLELGDSALYLCASSFATNEKLFFGSGTQLSVL.

This chain connects TRBV11-2 to TRBJ1-5, with D perhaps matching TRBD1 (6 bases). Per germline, CDR1 SGHAT and CDR2 FQNNGV. V was clipped by 4 bases and J by 2 bases, with 24 bases between them. This CDR3 spans 19 amino acids. Written as DNA, the CDR3 is TGTGCCAGCAGCTCATCGCTTGATACAGGGCCATCGGGCAATCAGCCCCAGCATTTT. Amino acids: CASSSSLDTGPSGNQPQHF.

This chain uses TRBV9 with TRBJ2-5; D possibly corresponds to TRBD2 (5 bases). The V gene lost 1 base and the J gene lost 5 bases, with 12 bases spanning the gap. The length of the CDR3 is 14 residues. CDR1 SGDLS and CDR2 YYNGEE come from the germline V gene. The CDR3 sequence: CASSVSGGRETQYF. The DNA of the CDR3 is TGTGCCAGCAGCGTAAGCGGCGGGCGGGAGACCCAGTACTTC.

The rearrangement links TRBV4-2 to TRBJ2-7; 9 positions match TRBD1. The CDR3 length is 15 residues. Germline V gene data show CDR1 as LGHNA and CDR2 as YNFKEQ. V shed 1 base and J 6 bases; nucleotides not matched to a gene: 7. Written as DNA, the CDR3 is TGTGCCAGCAGCCAAGTCACAGGGGGCTTTTCCGAGCAGTACTTC. The encoded protein is CASSQVTGGFSEQYF.

This rearrangement joins TRBV30 to TRBJ1-5, with D perhaps matching TRBD1 (6 bases). The germline V gene encodes CDR1 GTSNPN and CDR2 SVGIG (reference sequence). Deletions cut 2 bases from V and 5 bases from J, with 10 bases between. The CDR3 contains 13 residues. CDR3 DNA sequence: TGTGCCTGGAGTCAGACAGGAGATCAGCCCCAGCATTTT. Amino acids: CAWSQTGDQPQHF.

The chain combines TRBV6-5 with TRBJ2-2; 11 positions match TRBD2. With V trimmed by 4 bases and J by 3 bases, 4 bases remained unmatched. CDR1 MNHEY and CDR2 SVGAGI come from the germline V gene. CDR3 length equals 16 residues. The CDR3 loop reads CASSFSGGAYTGELFF. CDR3 DNA sequence: TGTGCCAGCAGTTTTAGCGGGGGGGCCTACACCGGGGAGCTGTTTTTT.

The V and J genes are TRBV10-3 and TRBJ1-2; tentatively, D is TRBD1 (6 bases). The V gene's germline CDR1 is ENHRY and CDR2 SYGVKD. The V end lost 4 bases, the J end lost 7 bases, and 7 bases lay between the germline ends. The CDR3 covers 11 residues. The CDR3 loop reads CAISAGAGYTF. CDR3 DNA sequence: TGTGCCATCAGTGCAGGGGCTGGCTACACCTTC.

The chain joins TRBV5-1 to TRBJ1-2, with D maybe TRBD1 (5 bases). This CDR3 spans 12 amino acids. Looked up from germline, CDR1 is SGHRS and CDR2 is YFSETQ. The V and J ends lost 7 bases and 5 bases respectively, with 12 bases between them. The CDR3 bases are TGCGCCAGCGTGGACACTGGTTATGGCTACACCTTC. It translates to CASVDTGYGYTF.

The rearrangement uses TRBV19 and TRBJ2-7; TRBD2 agrees at 9 bases. Germline lookup yields CDR1 LNHDA and CDR2 SQIVND (reference sequence). The V segment lost 0 bases and the J segment 4 bases; nucleotides outside the gene matches: 13. This CDR3 comprises 18 residues. The CDR3 DNA is TGTGCCAGTAGTATAGAGGGGACTAGCCCCGTAAAGTCTTACGAGCAGTACTTC. It translates to CASSIEGTSPVKSYEQYF. Looking up the rest from reference TRBV19 and TRBJ2-7 gives the full variable domain: DGGITQSPKYLFRKEGQNVTLSCEQNLNHDAMYWYRQDPGQGLRLIYYSQIVNDFQKGDIAEGYSVSREKKESFPLTVTSAQKNPTAFYLCASSIEGTSPVKSYEQYFGPGTRLTVT.

This clone was detected a few times. The V and J genes are TRBV5-1 and TRBJ1-5; no firm D call. CDR1 is SGHRS and CDR2 is YFSETQ in the germline V gene. The CDR3 consists of 13 residues. Trimming shortened V by 0 bases and J by 7 bases, and 8 bases separated the two germline ends. CDR3 nucleotides: TGCGCCAGCAGCTTGGTGCGCGGGCAGCCCCAGCATTTT. This translates into CASSLVRGQPQHF. Full variable domain (rest looked up from reference TRBV5-1 and TRBJ1-5): KAGVTQTPRYLIKTRGQQVTLSCSPISGHRSVSWYQQTPGQGLQFLFEYFSETQRNKGNFPGRFSGRQFSNSRSEMNVSTLELGDSALYLCASSLVRGQPQHFGDGTRLSIL.

This clone was observed once. The rearrangement links TRBV5-6 to TRBJ2-3; perhaps TRBD2 as D (6 bases). Trimming shortened V by 3 bases and J by 3 bases, and 17 bases separated the two germline ends. Germline V gives CDR1 SGHDT, CDR2 YYEEEE. The CDR3 consists of 16 residues. The CDR3 coding sequence is TGTGCCAGCAGCTCGAGGCGCTCGCGGGGAACAGATACGCAGTATTTT. Translating it yields CASSSRRSRGTDTQYF.

The J gene is TRBJ2-5, the V gene TRBV19; the D gene is possibly TRBD1 (5 bases). The germline V gene encodes CDR1 LNHDA and CDR2 SQIVND (reference sequence). The V end was cut by 6 bases, the J end by 1 base, with 12 bases between. The CDR3 loop spans 14 amino acids. The CDR3 sequence is CASRSEQGQETQYF. For the CDR3, the DNA is TGTGCCAGTAGGTCGGAGCAGGGCCAAGAGACCCAGTACTTC.

For the CDR3, the DNA is TGTGCCAGCAGTGAAGCGTTGGGGCTATTATTTCCCAATGAGCAGTTCTTC. Amino acids: CASSEALGLLFPNEQFF. V gene TRBV6-1 combines with J gene TRBJ2-1; a possible D gene is TRBD1 (5 bases). Deletions cut 0 bases from V and 6 bases from J, with 18 bases between. Germline values: CDR1 MNHNS, CDR2 SASEGT. The CDR3 covers 17 residues.

J is TRBJ1-2 and V is TRBV7-2, with a weak D call TRBD1 (5 bases). CDR3 length: 13 amino acids. Germline CDR1 is SGHTA and CDR2 is FQGNSA. V lost 0 bases and J 5 bases, leaving 7 bases between the germline ends. The CDR3 region is CASSLAGTYGYTF. Written as DNA, the CDR3 is TGTGCCAGCAGCTTAGCGGGGACTTATGGCTACACCTTC.

V usage is TRBV27 and J usage is TRBJ1-5, with a tentative D call TRBD1 (5 bases). Trimming took 7 bases from V and 0 from J, leaving 16 bases between them. This CDR3 contains 16 residues. In germline, CDR1 is MNHEY, CDR2 SMNVEV (reference sequence). The CDR3 protein is CASKRGGLYSNQPQHF. CDR3 sequence (DNA): TGTGCCAGCAAAAGGGGCGGTCTTTATAGCAATCAGCCCCAGCATTTT.

To note about this clone: Different DNA sequences within this sample yield the same CDR3. The genes are TRBV30 and TRBJ1-2; 7 bases fit TRBD1. Germline CDR1 and CDR2: GTSNPN and SVGIG (reference sequence). J gave up 4 bases and V 1 base, and 0 bases lay outside the gene matches. There are 12 residues in the CDR3. The CDR3 sequence is CAWSAGGYGYTF. The CDR3 region has the DNA TGTGCCTGGAGTGCAGGGGGCTATGGCTACACCTTC.

This chain links TRBV7-2 with TRBJ2-7; possible D gene TRBD2, 5 bases. CDR1 is SGHTA, CDR2 FQGNSA, per germline. Trimming stripped 3 bases from V and 2 bases from J, with 11 bases between. There are 14 residues in the CDR3. The DNA of the CDR3 is TGTGCCAGCAGCTTTTACCGGGGAACCTACGAGCAGTACTTC. The encoded protein is CASSFYRGTYEQYF.

This clone was observed once. The identical CDR3 is also encoded by other nucleotide sequences in the sample. CDR3: CASSLPGYEQYF. The CDR3 DNA sequence: TGTGCCAGCAGTTTACCCGGTTACGAGCAGTACTTC. This rearrangement joins TRBV28 to TRBJ2-7; D remains ambiguous. The V gene's germline CDR1 is MDHEN and CDR2 SYDVKM. With 2 bases removed from V and 4 bases from J, the gap between germline ends came to 6 bases. The CDR3 sequence is 12 residues long.

J is TRBJ1-6 and V is TRBV30; D unclear. From germline, CDR1 is GTSNPN and CDR2 SVGIG (reference sequence). V gave up 1 base and J gave up 8 bases, with 3 bases separating them. This CDR3 spans 11 amino acids. CDR3 sequence: CAWSADSPLHF. In nucleotides, the CDR3 is TGTGCCTGGAGTGCCGATTCACCCCTCCACTTT.

V and J are TRBV7-9 and TRBJ2-7; D ambiguous. V lost 3 bases and J lost 2, with 11 bases in between. The CDR3 extends over 14 amino acids. Germline CDR1 is SEHNR and CDR2 is FQNEAQ (reference sequence). The CDR3 protein is CASSFGDTTYEQYF. The CDR3 DNA reads as TGTGCCAGCAGCTTTGGTGACACGACCTACGAGCAGTACTTC. Supplemented by reference TRBV7-9 and TRBJ2-7, the full variable domain reads DTGVSQNPRHKITKRGQNVTFRCDPISEHNRLYWYRQTLGQGPEFLTYFQNEAQLEKSRLLSDRFSAERPKGSFSTLEIQRTEQGDSAMYLCASSFGDTTYEQYFGPGTRLTVT.

The chain employs TRBV2 and TRBJ1-5; TRBD1 aligns across 8 bases. The CDR3 is 14 residues long. Germline V gives CDR1 SNHLY, CDR2 FYNNEI. After removal of 4 bases from V and 1 base from J, the junction contained 0 bases not matched to a gene. CDR3 in amino acids: CASSGDRSNQPQHF. As DNA, the CDR3 is TGTGCCAGCAGTGGGGACAGGAGCAATCAGCCCCAGCATTTT.

The gene calls are TRBV5-4 and TRBJ1-1, with 7 bases fitting TRBD1. Trimming removed 4 bases from V and 0 bases from J; junction bases left unmatched: 6. Germline V gene lookup returns CDR1 SGHNT and CDR2 YYREEE (reference sequence). The CDR3 is made up of 15 amino acids. The CDR3 DNA reads TGTGCCAGCAGCCGACGACAGGGCTTGAACACTGAAGCTTTCTTT. The encoded protein is CASSRRQGLNTEAFF.

This clone has just one count. The rearrangement links TRBV6-6 to TRBJ2-2; 9 nucleotides match TRBD2. The CDR3 spans 16 residues. V was clipped by 0 bases and J by 7 bases; unmatched bases: 6. Germline CDR1 reads MNHNY; CDR2 reads SVGAGI (reference sequence). CDR3 in amino acids: CASSYSAGGHGGELFF. Written as DNA, the CDR3 is TGTGCCAGCAGTTACTCTGCGGGGGGGCATGGCGGGGAGCTGTTTTTT.

The chain is built from TRBV20-1 and TRBJ2-2; TRBD2 matches at 7 bases. This CDR3 has 15 amino acids. CDR1 is DFQATT, CDR2 SNEGSKA, per germline (reference sequence). V lost 3 bases to trimming and J lost 0 bases; unmatched junction nucleotides: 4. The CDR3 DNA is TGCAGTGCTAGTAAGGCGGGAGCGAACACCGGGGAGCTGTTTTTT. Its translation: CSASKAGANTGELFF.

This chain connects TRBV7-6 to TRBJ2-2, with TRBD2 identical over 8 bases. With 2 bases clipped from V and 6 bases from J, the junction kept 5 bases outside the gene matches. The CDR3 has 15 amino acids. From germline, CDR1 is SGHVS and CDR2 FNYEAQ. CDR3 bases: TGTGCCAGCAGCTTAATTTCCGGGAGGGCCGGGGAGCTGTTTTTT. Translating gives CASSLISGRAGELFF.

This clone was recorded many times. V usage is TRBV7-2 and J usage is TRBJ2-5; D is perhaps TRBD2 (6 bases). The CDR3 extends over 13 amino acids. V shed 3 bases and J shed 9 bases, with 14 bases lying between them. CDR1 SGHTA and CDR2 FQGNSA come from the germline V gene. CDR3 DNA sequence: TGTGCCAGCAGCTTGGGCGGGGTAGGGTCCCAGTACTTC. Amino acids: CASSLGGVGSQYF.

The J gene is TRBJ1-2, the V gene TRBV10-1; the D is unclear. This CDR3 spans 13 amino acids. Germline-derived CDR1 and CDR2 are WNHNN and SYGVQD (reference sequence). V lost 4 bases and J lost 2, with 8 bases in between. The CDR3 region has the DNA TGCGCCAGCAGTGGGTCGCAGAACTATGGCTACACCTTC. Amino acids: CASSGSQNYGYTF.

The gene calls are TRBV28 and TRBJ2-1, with 9 bases that match TRBD1. Germline loops: CDR1 MDHEN, CDR2 SYDVKM. J lost 1 base, V lost 6 bases, and 7 bases had no gene match. The CDR3 loop spans 16 amino acids. CDR3 bases: TGTGCCAGCAGGCTACAGGGGGCAGGATCCTACAATGAGCAGTTCTTC. Protein: CASRLQGAGSYNEQFF.

The rearrangement uses TRBV5-4 and TRBJ1-3, with D perhaps TRBD1 (6 bases). The CDR3 extends over 15 amino acids. V lost 5 bases to trimming and J lost 0 bases, with 12 bases between them. Germline assignment: CDR1 SGHNT and CDR2 YYREEE (reference sequence). The CDR3 nucleotides read TGTGCCAGCAGTGCGGACAGCTTCTCTGGAAACACCATATATTTT. As protein: CASSADSFSGNTIYF.

V and J are TRBV5-1 and TRBJ1-6, with D possibly being TRBD1 (5 bases). Germline values: CDR1 SGHRS, CDR2 YFSETQ. This CDR3 comprises 14 residues. The V gene lost 2 bases and the J gene lost 9 bases, with 12 bases spanning the gap. CDR3 region: CASSLSQGCSPLHF. The CDR3 DNA is TGCGCCAGCAGCTTATCTCAGGGCTGTTCACCCCTCCACTTT.